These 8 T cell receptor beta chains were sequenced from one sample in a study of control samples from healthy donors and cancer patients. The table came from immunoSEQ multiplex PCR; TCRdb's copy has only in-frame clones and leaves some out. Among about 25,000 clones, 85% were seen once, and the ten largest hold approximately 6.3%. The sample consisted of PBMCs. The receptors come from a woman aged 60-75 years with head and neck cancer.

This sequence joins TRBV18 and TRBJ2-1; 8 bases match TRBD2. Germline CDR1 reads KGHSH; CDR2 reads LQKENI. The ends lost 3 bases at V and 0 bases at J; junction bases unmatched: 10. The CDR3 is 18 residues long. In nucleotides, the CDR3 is TGTGCCAGCTCACCCCCAGTGGGTAGCGGGAACTCCTACAATGAGCAGTTCTTC. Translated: CASSPPVGSGNSYNEQFF.

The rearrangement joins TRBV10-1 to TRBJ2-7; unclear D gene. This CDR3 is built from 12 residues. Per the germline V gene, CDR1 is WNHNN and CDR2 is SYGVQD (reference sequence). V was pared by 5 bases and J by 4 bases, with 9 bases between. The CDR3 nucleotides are TGCGCCAGCAGTAACAGTATGTACGAGCAGTACTTC. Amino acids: CASSNSMYEQYF.

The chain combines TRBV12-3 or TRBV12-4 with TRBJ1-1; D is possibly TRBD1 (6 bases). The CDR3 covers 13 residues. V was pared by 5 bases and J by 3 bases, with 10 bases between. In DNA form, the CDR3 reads TGTGCCAGCAGTCTTGACAGGCACACTGAAGCTTTCTTT. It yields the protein CASSLDRHTEAFF.

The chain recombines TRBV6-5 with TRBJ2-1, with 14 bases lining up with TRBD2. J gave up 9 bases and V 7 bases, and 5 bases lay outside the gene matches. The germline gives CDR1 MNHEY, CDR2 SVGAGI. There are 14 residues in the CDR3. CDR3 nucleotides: TGTGCCAGCAAACCGACTAGCGGGAGGGGTGAGCAGTTCTTC. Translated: CASKPTSGRGEQFF.

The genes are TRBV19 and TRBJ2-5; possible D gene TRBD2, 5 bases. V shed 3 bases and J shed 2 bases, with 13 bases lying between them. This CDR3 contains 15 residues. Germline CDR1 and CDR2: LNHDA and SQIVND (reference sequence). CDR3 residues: CASSIVGEAQETQYF. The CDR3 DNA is TGTGCCAGTAGTATTGTGGGAGAGGCTCAAGAGACCCAGTACTTC.

The CDR3 sequence is CATSDSIPGAQGDTQYF. Here the CDR3 DNA reads TGTGCCACCAGTGATTCTATTCCGGGGGCGCAGGGAGATACGCAGTATTTT. The chain links TRBV24-1 to TRBJ2-3; D could derive from TRBD1 or TRBD2 (6 bases each). There are 17 residues in the CDR3. In germline, CDR1 is KGHDR, CDR2 SFDVKD. Deletions cut 2 bases from V and 5 bases from J, with 19 bases between.

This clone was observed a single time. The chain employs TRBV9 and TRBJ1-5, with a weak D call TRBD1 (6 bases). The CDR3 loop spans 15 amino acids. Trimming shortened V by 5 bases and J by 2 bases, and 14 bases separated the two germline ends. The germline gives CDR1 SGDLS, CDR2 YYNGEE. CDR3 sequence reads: CASSEQGSGNQPQHF. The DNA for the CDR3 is TGTGCCAGCAGTGAACAGGGATCAGGCAATCAGCCCCAGCATTTT.

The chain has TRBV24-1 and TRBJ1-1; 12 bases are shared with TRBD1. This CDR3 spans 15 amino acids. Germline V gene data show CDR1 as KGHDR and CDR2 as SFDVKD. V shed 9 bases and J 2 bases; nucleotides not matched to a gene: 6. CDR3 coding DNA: TGTGCCACCGCGGCGGGACAGGGGGCAAACACTGAAGCTTTCTTT. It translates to CATAAGQGANTEAFF.